These 21 T cell receptor beta chains originate from one sample sequenced in a study of response to subunit inactivated influenza vaccine. Via MiXCR, TCRdb re-called the RT-PCR reads, giving one row per CDR3 protein. The sample contains about 160,000 distinct CDR3 sequences, roughly 10% of which appear only once. Source: non-naive T cells sorted from PBMCs, taken roughly 48 days after vaccination. The receptors were gathered from a man aged 45-65 years who received an inactivated influenza vaccine.

The genes are TRBV24-1 and TRBJ1-2; the D gene is possibly TRBD1 (6 bases). V gave up 4 bases and J gave up 3 bases, with 14 bases separating them. The CDR3 spans 15 residues. Germline lookup yields CDR1 KGHDR and CDR2 SFDVKD. CDR3 nucleotides: TGTGCCACCAGTGACACCTTAGGGGGAGACTATGGCTACACCTTC. Protein: CATSDTLGGDYGYTF.

At least ten counts were recorded for this clonotype. V is TRBV5-1 and J is TRBJ1-2; perhaps TRBD1 as D (5 bases). The CDR3 spans 12 residues. V was shortened by 5 bases and J by 8 bases, with 13 bases between the two germline ends. Per the germline V gene, CDR1 is SGHRS and CDR2 is YFSETQ. The CDR3 spells CASSDQGYGYTF. CDR3 coding DNA: TGCGCCAGCAGTGACCAGGGCTACGGCTACACCTTC.

This clonotype was detected a few times. The chain couples TRBV28 to TRBJ1-1, with a possible D match to TRBD1 (6 bases). V lost 6 bases, J lost 3 bases, and 14 bases lay in between. Germline-derived CDR1 and CDR2 are MDHEN and SYDVKM. The CDR3 loop spans 14 amino acids. CDR3 bases: TGTGCCAGCAGGTCCCACAGGGAAGACACTGAAGCTTTCTTT. Amino acids: CASRSHREDTEAFF.

CDR3 amino acids: CASSQDPQDTQYF. Here the CDR3 DNA reads TGCGCCAGCAGCCAAGACCCACAGGATACGCAGTATTTT. The chain carries TRBV4-3 and TRBJ2-3; no definite D call. Trimming stripped 0 bases from V and 6 bases from J, with 7 bases between. The CDR3 contains 13 residues. Germline CDR1 LGHNA, CDR2 YSLEER.

The chain combines TRBV7-2 with TRBJ1-1; 7 bases are a match to TRBD1. The CDR3 spans 22 residues. From germline, CDR1 is SGHTA and CDR2 FQGNSA. Trimming at V came to 0 bases and at J to 3 bases, leaving 25 bases not matched to a gene. The CDR3 reads CASSLALRLPWTGSGEDTEAFF. For the CDR3, the DNA is TGTGCCAGCAGCTTAGCATTAAGACTTCCATGGACAGGCTCTGGGGAAGACACTGAAGCTTTCTTT.

Many counts were recorded for this clonotype. This chain uses TRBV20-1 with TRBJ2-7; D gene ambiguous. Germline values: CDR1 DFQATT, CDR2 SNEGSKA (reference sequence). The CDR3 has 14 amino acids. V lost 2 bases, J lost 1 base, and 12 bases lay in between. CDR3 sequence: CSARKRGGSYEQYF. CDR3 DNA sequence: TGCAGTGCTAGAAAGCGCGGCGGATCCTACGAGCAGTACTTC.

CDR3: CASSLSPDPGNTIYF. CDR3 coding DNA: TGTGCCAGCAGTTTATCCCCGGACCCGGGAAACACCATATATTTT. The rearrangement links TRBV27 to TRBJ1-3; D gene uncertain. The CDR3 covers 15 residues. Germline V gene lookup returns CDR1 MNHEY and CDR2 SMNVEV (reference sequence). V lost 0 bases, J lost 4 bases, and 10 bases lay in between.

This clonotype has more than one count but fewer than ten. This rearrangement joins TRBV18 to TRBJ2-1; a weak D match, TRBD1 (5 bases). V was clipped by 0 bases and J by 7 bases, with 13 bases between them. Germline V CDR1 and CDR2: KGHSH, LQKENI. The CDR3 sequence is 15 residues long. The CDR3 DNA follows: TGTGCCAGCTCACCACCTTTCACAGGTTGGAATGAGCAGTTCTTC. Translating gives CASSPPFTGWNEQFF.

This clonotype has just a few counts. The chain carries TRBV20-1 and TRBJ1-2; TRBD1 aligns across 9 bases. The CDR3 loop spans 14 amino acids. Germline CDR1 DFQATT, CDR2 SNEGSKA (reference sequence). Trimming at V came to 3 bases and at J to 2 bases, leaving 4 bases not matched to a gene. As DNA, the CDR3 is TGCAGTGCTAGGGGGGACAGGGAGAACTATGGCTACACCTTC. The encoded protein is CSARGDRENYGYTF.

This clonotype was found a few times. This CDR3 is CASSGTSGVDEQYF. In nucleotides, the CDR3 is TGTGCCAGCAGTGGAACTAGCGGGGTCGACGAGCAGTACTTC. The gene calls are TRBV6-1 and TRBJ2-7; 10 bases map to TRBD2. Germline V CDR1 and CDR2: MNHNS, SASEGT. V was clipped by 4 bases and J by 5 bases; unmatched bases: 5. The CDR3 has 14 residues.

The chain links TRBV7-2 to TRBJ1-1, with TRBD1 as a possible D gene (5 bases). CDR3 length equals 15 residues. V was pared by 5 bases and J by 3 bases, with 16 bases between. Germline V lookup: CDR1 SGHTA, CDR2 FQGNSA. The DNA of the CDR3 is TGTGCCAGCAGCAGGTCGTGGGGGTTAGACACTGAAGCTTTCTTT. Its protein product is CASSRSWGLDTEAFF.

This clonotype was picked up many times. The V gene is TRBV29-1, the J gene TRBJ2-7; D is perhaps TRBD1 (5 bases). CDR3 length: 13 amino acids. Germline V gene sequence: CDR1 SQVTM, CDR2 ANQGSEA. CDR3 nucleotide sequence: TGCAGTGCCAGAAGGGGTACCTCCTACGAGCAGTACTTC. Encoded protein: CSARRGTSYEQYF.

The chain links TRBV20-1 to TRBJ2-7; D not resolved. The germline V gene has CDR1 DFQATT and CDR2 SNEGSKA (reference sequence). This CDR3 has 16 amino acids. Trimming took 0 bases from V and 7 from J, leaving 22 bases between them. CDR3 in DNA: TGCAGTGCTAGAGATGGGCGAAGGAGTCCCACTTCTGAGCAGTACTTC. It yields the protein CSARDGRRSPTSEQYF.

This clonotype was counted between two and nine times. The genes are TRBV28 and TRBJ2-7; D is unresolved. Germline V gives CDR1 MDHEN, CDR2 SYDVKM. This CDR3 has 15 amino acids. V was trimmed by 1 base and J by 5 bases, leaving 15 bases between them. DNA of the CDR3: TGTGCCAGCAGTTTATTCCAAGCTGTTAGAGACGAGCAGTACTTC. This encodes CASSLFQAVRDEQYF.

This clonotype was seen more than once but under ten times. The chain couples TRBV20-1 to TRBJ2-3; D is possibly TRBD2 (5 bases). There are 16 residues in the CDR3. Germline values: CDR1 DFQATT, CDR2 SNEGSKA (reference sequence). V was trimmed by 5 bases and J by 7 bases, leaving 25 bases between them. The CDR3 spells CSASEGDFHRVNTQYF. As DNA, the CDR3 is TGCAGTGCTTCCGAGGGAGACTTTCATAGGGTGAATACGCAGTATTTT.

This clonotype was observed a handful of times. The CDR3 here is CASSPRTGSGYTF. Here the CDR3 DNA reads TGTGCCAGCAGCCCCAGGACAGGGTCTGGCTACACCTTC. The rearrangement links TRBV5-6 to TRBJ1-2, with 8 positions matching TRBD1. The CDR3 spans 13 residues. V shed 4 bases, J shed 7 bases, and the junction held 6 bases outside the gene matches. Germline CDR1 and CDR2: SGHDT and YYEEEE.

Many counts were recorded for this clonotype. The J gene is TRBJ2-1, the V gene TRBV24-1; D is unclear. V was pared by 1 base and J by 15 bases, with 9 bases between. The CDR3 loop spans 11 amino acids. The germline gives CDR1 KGHDR, CDR2 SFDVKD. As DNA, the CDR3 is TGTGCCACCAGTGATTTCGTAAGGTTGTTCTTC. Its protein product is CATSDFVRLFF.

Only a few counts were recorded for this clonotype. The genes are TRBV7-2 and TRBJ2-7; no reliable D call. This CDR3 region has 13 residues. The ends were cut back, 1 base at V and 6 bases at J, with 10 bases in the middle. The germline CDR1 and CDR2 sequences are SGHTA and FQGNSA. CDR3 DNA sequence: TGTGCCAGCAGCTTAGACTCCCTCCCCGAGCAGTACTTC. Protein sequence: CASSLDSLPEQYF.

The genes are TRBV27 and TRBJ1-2, with 8 bases fitting TRBD1. Germline trimming cut 6 bases from V and 7 bases from J; bases unmatched to any gene: 10. The CDR3 is 14 amino acids. Germline V gene lookup returns CDR1 MNHEY and CDR2 SMNVEV (reference sequence). Here the CDR3 DNA reads TGTGCCAGCAGCGAGCTCGGACAGGGACGTGGCTACACCTTC. Translated: CASSELGQGRGYTF.

With regard to this clonotype: A much larger clone lies one base from this, so it may be a read error. The chain is built from TRBV11-2 and TRBJ2-1; tentatively, D is TRBD1 (6 bases). V lost 9 bases and J lost 9, with 15 bases in between. The length of the CDR3 is 12 residues. CDR1 and CDR2 (germline): SGHAT, FQNNGV. CDR3 DNA: TGTGCCAGAAGCCCTCTGGGGGCTGAGCAGTTCTTC. As protein: CARSPLGAEQFF.

The V call is TRBV20-1, the J call TRBJ2-5, with 9 bases fitting TRBD2. Looked up from germline, CDR1 is DFQATT and CDR2 is SNEGSKA (reference sequence). The V gene end was trimmed by 4 bases and the J gene end by 7 bases; junction bases not matched to a gene: 10. This CDR3 is 14 amino acids long. CDR3 amino acids: CSAKAGGSRWTQYF. CDR3 nucleotides: TGCAGTGCTAAAGCGGGGGGCAGCCGGTGGACCCAGTACTTC.